These T cell receptor beta chains were read from a single sample in a study of cytomegalovirus exposure and HLA in healthy donors. Some clones are missing from TCRdb's copy, which holds only in-frame ones; the method was immunoSEQ multiplex PCR. The table has 120,000 to 150,000 clones, around 90% seen once; the top ten hold 8.5% to 9.5%. Sequenced material: PBMCs. The receptors come from a man between 18 and 29 years old in good health and CMV-seropositive. The CDR3 runs from the conserved cysteine through the conserved F or W. A D gene is named only where the DNA matches it firmly. Only some rows state a clone size, as once, few, many or a class for expanded clones.

j_gene: TRBJ2-7; v_gene: TRBV4-1; abundance: NA; d_gene: TRBD1; CDR3nt: TGCGCCAGCAGCCAAGATCGAAGGACAGGGTCCTACGAGCAGTACTTC; CDR3aa: CASSQDRRTGSYEQYF
j_gene: TRBJ2-5; v_gene: TRBV7-7; abundance: NA; d_gene: TRBD2; CDR3nt: TGTGCTAGCGATCGACTAGCGGGAGGGGAGACCCAGTACTTC; CDR3aa: CASDRLAGGETQYF
j_gene: TRBJ2-1; v_gene: TRBV29-1; abundance: NA; d_gene: NA; CDR3nt: TGCAGCGGTAGCTGGGATGAGCAGTTCTTC; CDR3aa: CSGSWDEQFF
j_gene: TRBJ1-1; v_gene: TRBV7-7; abundance: NA; d_gene: NA; CDR3nt: TGTGCCAGCAGCTCCAACTTGAACACTGAAGCTTTCTTT; CDR3aa: CASSSNLNTEAFF
j_gene: TRBJ1-1; v_gene: TRBV5-5; abundance: NA; d_gene: NA; CDR3nt: TGTGCCAGCAGCCCCACAGGAGCCACTGAAGCTTTCTTT; CDR3aa: CASSPTGATEAFF
j_gene: TRBJ1-1; v_gene: TRBV5-8; abundance: NA; d_gene: NA; CDR3nt: TGTGCCAGCAGCTTGGGTGGCGGTAACACTGAAGCTTTCTTT; CDR3aa: CASSLGGGNTEAFF
j_gene: TRBJ2-3; v_gene: TRBV6-6; abundance: NA; d_gene: NA; CDR3nt: TGTGCCAGCAGGGAGGCGAGCACAGATACGCAGTATTTT; CDR3aa: CASREASTDTQYF
j_gene: TRBJ2-3; v_gene: TRBV6-6; abundance: NA; d_gene: NA; CDR3nt: TGTGCCAGCAGTTACAAATGGGGGCCGCAGACAGATACGCAGTATTTT; CDR3aa: CASSYKWGPQTDTQYF
j_gene: TRBJ2-3; v_gene: TRBV5-4; abundance: few; d_gene: TRBD2; CDR3nt: TGTGCCAGCAGCCTGGGACTAGCGGGGGGGAACACAGATACGCAGTATTTT; CDR3aa: CASSLGLAGGNTDTQYF
j_gene: TRBJ1-1; v_gene: TRBV6-5; abundance: NA; d_gene: NA; CDR3nt: TGTGCCAGCAGACGACAGGTGAACACTGAAGCTTTCTTT; CDR3aa: CASRRQVNTEAFF
j_gene: TRBJ1-2; v_gene: TRBV20-1; abundance: NA; d_gene: TRBD1; CDR3nt: TGCAGTGCTCCAGGGGGATTTGGCTACACCTTC; CDR3aa: CSAPGGFGYTF
j_gene: TRBJ2-7; v_gene: TRBV9; abundance: NA; d_gene: NA; CDR3nt: TGTGCCAGCAGCCCCTGGGGGGTTGGCGAGCAGTACTTC; CDR3aa: CASSPWGVGEQYF
j_gene: TRBJ2-1; v_gene: TRBV5-1; abundance: NA; d_gene: TRBD2; CDR3nt: TGCGCCAGCAGCTTGACAGCGGGGGCAGGGTACAATGAGCAGTTCTTC; CDR3aa: CASSLTAGAGYNEQFF
j_gene: TRBJ1-2; v_gene: TRBV7-9; abundance: NA; d_gene: NA; CDR3nt: TGTGCCAGCAGCCTGACTTATTATGGCTACACCTTC; CDR3aa: CASSLTYYGYTF
j_gene: TRBJ1-4; v_gene: TRBV15; abundance: NA; d_gene: NA; CDR3nt: TGTGCCACCAGGACAGGAAATGAAAAACTGTTTTTT; CDR3aa: CATRTGNEKLFF
j_gene: TRBJ1-3; v_gene: TRBV5-1; abundance: NA; d_gene: TRBD1; CDR3nt: TGCGCCAGCAGCTTGGCAGGGACAGGGTTTGGAAACACCATATATTTT; CDR3aa: CASSLAGTGFGNTIYF
j_gene: TRBJ2-5; v_gene: TRBV2; abundance: NA; d_gene: TRBD1; CDR3nt: TGTGCCAGCACTGAGCTCGTGGACAGGGATAAGACCCAGTACTTC; CDR3aa: CASTELVDRDKTQYF
j_gene: TRBJ2-2; v_gene: TRBV7-2; abundance: NA; d_gene: NA; CDR3nt: TGTGCCAGCGGACAGTTCTTCACCGGGGAGCTGTTTTTT; CDR3aa: CASGQFFTGELFF
j_gene: TRBJ1-1; v_gene: TRBV13; abundance: NA; d_gene: NA; CDR3nt: TGTGCCAGGGGGCGCGTTTTGAACACTGAAGCTTTCTTT; CDR3aa: CARGRVLNTEAFF
j_gene: TRBJ2-3; v_gene: TRBV2; abundance: NA; d_gene: NA; CDR3nt: TGTGCCAGCAGTAGAGGTGTGGGTGCAGATACGCAGTATTTT; CDR3aa: CASSRGVGADTQYF
j_gene: TRBJ2-3; v_gene: TRBV5-1; abundance: NA; d_gene: NA; CDR3nt: TGCGCCAGCAGCAGATCAGGGGATAGTACAGATACGCAGTATTTT; CDR3aa: CASSRSGDSTDTQYF
j_gene: TRBJ2-1; v_gene: TRBV5-4; abundance: NA; d_gene: TRBD1; CDR3nt: TGTGCCAGCAGAACGGACAGGAACAATGAGCAGTTCTTC; CDR3aa: CASRTDRNNEQFF
j_gene: TRBJ1-2; v_gene: TRBV6-1; abundance: NA; d_gene: NA; CDR3nt: TGTGCCAGCAGGGGTTTGATTCCAGGGGGCTACACCTTC; CDR3aa: CASRGLIPGGYTF
j_gene: TRBJ2-5; v_gene: TRBV7-6; abundance: NA; d_gene: NA; CDR3nt: TGTGCCAGCAGCTTGCGGACAGTCGAAGAGACCCAGTACTTC; CDR3aa: CASSLRTVEETQYF
j_gene: TRBJ1-2; v_gene: TRBV7-9; abundance: few; d_gene: TRBD1; CDR3nt: TGTGCCAGCAGCCTGGGACAGGGAGACTATGGCTACACCTTC; CDR3aa: CASSLGQGDYGYTF
j_gene: TRBJ2-1; v_gene: TRBV6-1; abundance: NA; d_gene: NA; CDR3nt: TGTGCCAGCAGAATAGTAAACAATGAGCAGTTCTTC; CDR3aa: CASRIVNNEQFF